This T cell receptor beta chain is drawn from a study of blood T cell repertoires in COVID-19. Overall study context: Acute-phase and convalescent COVID-19 samples originated in the United States, Italy and Spain. T cells, B-cell-depleted T cells, or PBMCs provided the cDNA or gDNA that served as material.

The method was immunoSEQ multiplex PCR; TCRdb's version includes in-frame clones alone and lacks a portion of them. This table has about 310,000 clones, around 86% appearing once. A few counts support this clone. Germline values: CDR1 KGHSH, CDR2 LQKENI. V was trimmed by 0 bases and J by 11 bases, leaving 13 bases between them. There are 13 residues in the CDR3. The chain is built from TRBV18 and TRBJ1-1; D possibly corresponds to TRBD1 (5 bases). This receptor was taken from a man in his fifties or sixties with active or convalescent COVID-19. Material: peripheral blood. This chain's CDR3 is CASSPPSGRKAFF. For the CDR3, the DNA is TGTGCCAGCTCACCACCCTCAGGGAGGAAGGCTTTCTTT. The variable domain in full, completed from reference TRBV18 and TRBJ1-1, reads NAGVMQNPRHLVRRRGQEARLRCSPMKGHSHVYWYRQLPEEGLKFMVYLQKENIIDESGMPKERFSAEFPKEGPSILRIQQVVRGDSAAYFCASSPPSGRKAFFGQGTRLTVV.